The rows below give T cell receptor beta chains drawn from one sample of a study of shared clonotypes between healthy human individuals. Profiling relied on immunoSEQ multiplex PCR, and the TCRdb table lists in-frame clones only, not all of them. The table has over a million clones, about 80% seen once. Sequenced sample: memory CD4+ T cells from PBMCs. Every receptor here comes from a man aged 18 to 30 in good health. Some clones in this sample may be carry-over from other donors' samples. CDR3s include the opening cysteine and the closing phenylalanine or tryptophan. Fields, in order: clone size, D gene, V gene, J gene, CDR3 DNA, CDR3 protein. The D gene is left open where the match is weak. Size tells how often a clone was seen (once, few, many) or the class of an expanded clone, and some rows leave it out.

NA,NA,TRBV5-1,TRBJ2-1,TGCGCCAGCAGCTTAACCGCGGGGTCTAAGTACAATGAGCAGTTCTTC,CASSLTAGSKYNEQFF
NA,NA,TRBV28,TRBJ2-1,TGTGCCAGCACCTTCCGGGGGCGGGCGGATGGGGCCAATAGGCAGTTCTTC,CASTFRGRADGANRQFF
NA,NA,TRBV5-4,TRBJ2-3,TGTGCCAGCAGCTTGCAACGGGGCACAGATACGCAGTATTTT,CASSLQRGTDTQYF
NA,NA,TRBV4-2,TRBJ2-3,TGTGCCAGCAGCCAAGATGGGACGGGAGTTACAGATACGCAGTATTTT,CASSQDGTGVTDTQYF
NA,TRBD2,TRBV7-9,TRBJ2-2,TGTGCCAGCAGCTTAGGTCCTAGCGGGAGCTCCGGGGAGCTGTTTTTT,CASSLGPSGSSGELFF
NA,NA,TRBV13,TRBJ2-6,TGTGCCAGCAGCCCCCGAGACAGCTCTGGGGCCAACGTCCTGACTTTC,CASSPRDSSGANVLTF
NA,TRBD2,TRBV7-3,TRBJ2-3,TGTGCCAGCAGCTTCGGGACTAGCGGGAACACAGATACGCAGTATTTT,CASSFGTSGNTDTQYF
NA,NA,TRBV7-8,TRBJ1-2,TGTGCCAGCAGCTTAGTCCCCGGGAACTATGGCTACACCTTC,CASSLVPGNYGYTF
NA,NA,TRBV6-6,TRBJ2-7,TGTGCCAGCAGTTACGGAGGGGATCGCGAGCAGTACTTC,CASSYGGDREQYF
NA,NA,TRBV11-3,TRBJ2-7,TGTGCCAGCAGCTCTCCCATAGCGGAGAGATACGAGCAGTACTTC,CASSSPIAERYEQYF
NA,NA,TRBV19,TRBJ1-2,TGTGCCAGTAGTACAACAGGGCCCTATGGCTACACCTTC,CASSTTGPYGYTF
NA,TRBD1,TRBV5-6,TRBJ1-1,TGTGCCAGCAGCTTGGACACGGGACAGGGAGAAGCTTTCTTT,CASSLDTGQGEAFF
NA,TRBD2,TRBV4-1,TRBJ2-7,TGCGCCAGCAGCCAGCGAGAGACTAGCGATTACTCCTACGAGCAGTACTTC,CASSQRETSDYSYEQYF
NA,NA,TRBV6-1,TRBJ1-2,TGTGCCAGCAGTGAAGTGGTGACCCTGCCCCTTGGCTACACCTTC,CASSEVVTLPLGYTF
many,NA,TRBV2,TRBJ2-1,TGTGCCAGCTCTAGACAATCCTACAATGAGCAGTTCTTC,CASSRQSYNEQFF
NA,NA,TRBV18,TRBJ2-7,TGTGCCAGCTCCGAACTGGCGGGGTCCTACGAGCAGTACTTC,CASSELAGSYEQYF
NA,TRBD1,TRBV28,TRBJ2-7,TGTGCCAGCAGTCGGGGACAGAACCTGCCTCCGGAACAGTACTTC,CASSRGQNLPPEQYF
NA,NA,TRBV7-2,TRBJ1-5,TGTGCCAGCAGCTTAGCCGGGAGTAATCAGCCCCAGCATTTT,CASSLAGSNQPQHF
NA,NA,TRBV28,TRBJ2-7,TGTGCCAGCCGACCGGTTAGGTTCTACGAGCAGTACTTC,CASRPVRFYEQYF
NA,NA,TRBV5-1,TRBJ1-3,TGCGCCAGCAGCGTGGACACAGGGCTTGGAAACACCATATATTTT,CASSVDTGLGNTIYF
NA,TRBD1,TRBV7-8,TRBJ1-2,TGTGCCAGCAGCTTACAAGACAGGGGGCGGTGGGATGGCTACACCTTC,CASSLQDRGRWDGYTF
NA,TRBD1,TRBV5-1,TRBJ1-1,TGCGCCAGCAGCTTGGGGTGGGGACAGGGGGCCGCGGGCATGAACACTGAAGCTTTCTTT,CASSLGWGQGAAGMNTEAFF
once,NA,TRBV27,TRBJ2-7,TGTGCCAGCAGAAGGGCCACCGTTATGGAGCAGTACTTC,CASRRATVMEQYF
NA,TRBD1,TRBV6-6,TRBJ2-7,TGTGCCAGCAGTTACTCACAGGGGGCGTACGAGCAGTACTTC,CASSYSQGAYEQYF
NA,NA,TRBV2,TRBJ1-5,TGTGCCAGCAGTGATCTTCAGGGGCAGCCCCAGCATTTT,CASSDLQGQPQHF
NA,NA,TRBV5-5,TRBJ1-1,TGTGCCAGCAGCTTTCGGGCGCGGGTTGAAGCTTTCTTT,CASSFRARVEAFF
NA,NA,TRBV15,TRBJ2-3,TGTGCCACCAGCAGAGATTTGGGGGGGCGAGTGGATACGCAGTATTTT,CATSRDLGGRVDTQYF
NA,TRBD1,TRBV7-6,TRBJ2-2,TGTGCCAGCAGCCTAGGGACAGCGAACACCGGGGAGCTGTTTTTT,CASSLGTANTGELFF
NA,NA,TRBV5-1,TRBJ1-2,TGCGCCAGCAGCTCGCGGGAGGGAACCTATGGCTACACCTTC,CASSSREGTYGYTF
NA,NA,TRBV30,TRBJ1-4,TGTGCCTGGAGTGTAAAGGAGGGGATCGGAGAAAAACTGTTTTTT,CAWSVKEGIGEKLFF
once,NA,TRBV11-2,TRBJ2-7,TGTGCCAGCAGCCCCGAGTTAGCCTACGAGCAGTACTTC,CASSPELAYEQYF
few,TRBD1,TRBV6-1,TRBJ1-1,TGTGCCAGCAGTCGAGAGACAGGGATGAACACTGAAGCTTTCTTT,CASSRETGMNTEAFF
NA,NA,TRBV14,TRBJ1-3,TGTGCCAGCAGCCAAGATGGTTTCCGGCTCCGGCTTAGTGGAAACACCATATATTTT,CASSQDGFRLRLSGNTIYF
once,TRBD2,TRBV6-6,TRBJ2-3,TGTGCCAGCAGTTACGGACTAGCCACAGATACGCAGTATTTT,CASSYGLATDTQYF
NA,TRBD2,TRBV9,TRBJ2-3,TGTGCCAGCAGCGTAGGGACTAGCGGAGCGGATACGCAGTATTTT,CASSVGTSGADTQYF
NA,TRBD1,TRBV5-1,TRBJ1-5,TGCGCCAGCAGCTTGTTACAGGGGGCTCAGCCCCAGCATTTT,CASSLLQGAQPQHF
few,TRBD1,TRBV11-2,TRBJ1-2,TGTGCCAGCAGCTCACAGGGGCGATCTAACTATGGCTACACCTTC,CASSSQGRSNYGYTF
NA,NA,TRBV4-2,TRBJ2-2,TGTGCCAGCAGCCCCGGGTTGCGCGGGGAGCTGTTTTTT,CASSPGLRGELFF
NA,NA,TRBV7-2,TRBJ2-5,TGTGCCAGCAGCTTAGCTCGTGAGGAGACCCAGTACTTC,CASSLAREETQYF
NA,NA,TRBV18,TRBJ2-5,TGTGCCAGCTCACCATCTCAAGAGACCCAGTACTTC,CASSPSQETQYF
NA,NA,TRBV28,TRBJ2-1,TGTGCCAGCACCACCGAAGACAGGTCTTACAATGAGCAGTTCTTC,CASTTEDRSYNEQFF
once,TRBD1,TRBV28,TRBJ2-7,TGTGCCAGCACCGCAGGGGGTTACGAGCAGTACTTC,CASTAGGYEQYF
NA,NA,TRBV10-3,TRBJ2-1,TGTGCCATCAGTTCAGCGGGTCCTGGCCGTCCGTTCTTC,CAISSAGPGRPFF
NA,TRBD2,TRBV5-1,TRBJ2-5,TGCGCCAGCAGCTTGGCGGGGACTAGCGAAGAGACCCAGTACTTC,CASSLAGTSEETQYF
NA,NA,TRBV28,TRBJ1-2,TGTGCCAGCAGTCGGACCACTAGCTATGGCTACACCTTC,CASSRTTSYGYTF
NA,NA,TRBV2,TRBJ2-2,TGTGCCAGCACCTACACGACCGGGGAGCTGTTTTTT,CASTYTTGELFF
NA,TRBD2,TRBV4-2,TRBJ2-2,TGTGCCAGCAGCCAAGCGCGCTTTGGACTAGGGAACACCGGGGAGCTGTTTTTT,CASSQARFGLGNTGELFF
NA,NA,TRBV2,TRBJ1-2,TGTGCCAGCAGTTCACCTGTGACAGGCGGTTTTGGCTATGGCTACACCTTC,CASSSPVTGGFGYGYTF
NA,NA,TRBV18,TRBJ1-2,TGTGCCAGCTCACCGAGCGGGGGTAACTATGGCTACACCTTC,CASSPSGGNYGYTF
NA,NA,TRBV28,TRBJ2-7,TGTGCCAGCAGTTTCGGGGGCCCTCCCTACGAGCAGTACTTC,CASSFGGPPYEQYF
NA,NA,TRBV7-8,TRBJ1-5,TGTGCCAGCAGCTTAAAGGGCGGATTAACACCTAATCAGCCCCAGCATTTT,CASSLKGGLTPNQPQHF
NA,TRBD1,TRBV5-1,TRBJ2-3,TGCGCCAGCAGCTTGGCCGGGACAGGGGGCTGGGATACGCAGTATTTT,CASSLAGTGGWDTQYF
NA,TRBD2,TRBV28,TRBJ2-7,TGTGCCAGCAGTTCTCCGAGCGGGAGCTCCTACGAGCAGTACTTC,CASSSPSGSSYEQYF
NA,NA,TRBV4-2,TRBJ2-1,TGTGCCAGCAGCCAAGATAAGGCCTCTTCAGGTGAGCAGTTCTTC,CASSQDKASSGEQFF
NA,NA,TRBV7-2,TRBJ2-7,TGTGCCAGCAGTCACAGGGAGTCCTACGAGCAGTACTTC,CASSHRESYEQYF
NA,NA,TRBV15,TRBJ2-5,TGTGCCACCAGCAGAGGGGCAGGATCCCAAGAGACCCAGTACTTC,CATSRGAGSQETQYF
NA,TRBD1,TRBV7-9,TRBJ2-7,TGTGCCAGCAGCTCGGGACAGGCCCGGTACTTC,CASSSGQARYF
NA,NA,TRBV4-2,TRBJ2-1,TGTGCCAGCAGCCAAGTTGGAAAGTACAATGAGCAGTTCTTC,CASSQVGKYNEQFF
few,TRBD2,TRBV19,TRBJ2-7,TGTGCCAGTAAGGTTAGCGGGAGCTACGAGCAGTACTTC,CASKVSGSYEQYF
once,TRBD2,TRBV5-1,TRBJ2-3,TGCGCCAGCAGCTTCGCGGGAGGAGATACGCAGTATTTT,CASSFAGGDTQYF